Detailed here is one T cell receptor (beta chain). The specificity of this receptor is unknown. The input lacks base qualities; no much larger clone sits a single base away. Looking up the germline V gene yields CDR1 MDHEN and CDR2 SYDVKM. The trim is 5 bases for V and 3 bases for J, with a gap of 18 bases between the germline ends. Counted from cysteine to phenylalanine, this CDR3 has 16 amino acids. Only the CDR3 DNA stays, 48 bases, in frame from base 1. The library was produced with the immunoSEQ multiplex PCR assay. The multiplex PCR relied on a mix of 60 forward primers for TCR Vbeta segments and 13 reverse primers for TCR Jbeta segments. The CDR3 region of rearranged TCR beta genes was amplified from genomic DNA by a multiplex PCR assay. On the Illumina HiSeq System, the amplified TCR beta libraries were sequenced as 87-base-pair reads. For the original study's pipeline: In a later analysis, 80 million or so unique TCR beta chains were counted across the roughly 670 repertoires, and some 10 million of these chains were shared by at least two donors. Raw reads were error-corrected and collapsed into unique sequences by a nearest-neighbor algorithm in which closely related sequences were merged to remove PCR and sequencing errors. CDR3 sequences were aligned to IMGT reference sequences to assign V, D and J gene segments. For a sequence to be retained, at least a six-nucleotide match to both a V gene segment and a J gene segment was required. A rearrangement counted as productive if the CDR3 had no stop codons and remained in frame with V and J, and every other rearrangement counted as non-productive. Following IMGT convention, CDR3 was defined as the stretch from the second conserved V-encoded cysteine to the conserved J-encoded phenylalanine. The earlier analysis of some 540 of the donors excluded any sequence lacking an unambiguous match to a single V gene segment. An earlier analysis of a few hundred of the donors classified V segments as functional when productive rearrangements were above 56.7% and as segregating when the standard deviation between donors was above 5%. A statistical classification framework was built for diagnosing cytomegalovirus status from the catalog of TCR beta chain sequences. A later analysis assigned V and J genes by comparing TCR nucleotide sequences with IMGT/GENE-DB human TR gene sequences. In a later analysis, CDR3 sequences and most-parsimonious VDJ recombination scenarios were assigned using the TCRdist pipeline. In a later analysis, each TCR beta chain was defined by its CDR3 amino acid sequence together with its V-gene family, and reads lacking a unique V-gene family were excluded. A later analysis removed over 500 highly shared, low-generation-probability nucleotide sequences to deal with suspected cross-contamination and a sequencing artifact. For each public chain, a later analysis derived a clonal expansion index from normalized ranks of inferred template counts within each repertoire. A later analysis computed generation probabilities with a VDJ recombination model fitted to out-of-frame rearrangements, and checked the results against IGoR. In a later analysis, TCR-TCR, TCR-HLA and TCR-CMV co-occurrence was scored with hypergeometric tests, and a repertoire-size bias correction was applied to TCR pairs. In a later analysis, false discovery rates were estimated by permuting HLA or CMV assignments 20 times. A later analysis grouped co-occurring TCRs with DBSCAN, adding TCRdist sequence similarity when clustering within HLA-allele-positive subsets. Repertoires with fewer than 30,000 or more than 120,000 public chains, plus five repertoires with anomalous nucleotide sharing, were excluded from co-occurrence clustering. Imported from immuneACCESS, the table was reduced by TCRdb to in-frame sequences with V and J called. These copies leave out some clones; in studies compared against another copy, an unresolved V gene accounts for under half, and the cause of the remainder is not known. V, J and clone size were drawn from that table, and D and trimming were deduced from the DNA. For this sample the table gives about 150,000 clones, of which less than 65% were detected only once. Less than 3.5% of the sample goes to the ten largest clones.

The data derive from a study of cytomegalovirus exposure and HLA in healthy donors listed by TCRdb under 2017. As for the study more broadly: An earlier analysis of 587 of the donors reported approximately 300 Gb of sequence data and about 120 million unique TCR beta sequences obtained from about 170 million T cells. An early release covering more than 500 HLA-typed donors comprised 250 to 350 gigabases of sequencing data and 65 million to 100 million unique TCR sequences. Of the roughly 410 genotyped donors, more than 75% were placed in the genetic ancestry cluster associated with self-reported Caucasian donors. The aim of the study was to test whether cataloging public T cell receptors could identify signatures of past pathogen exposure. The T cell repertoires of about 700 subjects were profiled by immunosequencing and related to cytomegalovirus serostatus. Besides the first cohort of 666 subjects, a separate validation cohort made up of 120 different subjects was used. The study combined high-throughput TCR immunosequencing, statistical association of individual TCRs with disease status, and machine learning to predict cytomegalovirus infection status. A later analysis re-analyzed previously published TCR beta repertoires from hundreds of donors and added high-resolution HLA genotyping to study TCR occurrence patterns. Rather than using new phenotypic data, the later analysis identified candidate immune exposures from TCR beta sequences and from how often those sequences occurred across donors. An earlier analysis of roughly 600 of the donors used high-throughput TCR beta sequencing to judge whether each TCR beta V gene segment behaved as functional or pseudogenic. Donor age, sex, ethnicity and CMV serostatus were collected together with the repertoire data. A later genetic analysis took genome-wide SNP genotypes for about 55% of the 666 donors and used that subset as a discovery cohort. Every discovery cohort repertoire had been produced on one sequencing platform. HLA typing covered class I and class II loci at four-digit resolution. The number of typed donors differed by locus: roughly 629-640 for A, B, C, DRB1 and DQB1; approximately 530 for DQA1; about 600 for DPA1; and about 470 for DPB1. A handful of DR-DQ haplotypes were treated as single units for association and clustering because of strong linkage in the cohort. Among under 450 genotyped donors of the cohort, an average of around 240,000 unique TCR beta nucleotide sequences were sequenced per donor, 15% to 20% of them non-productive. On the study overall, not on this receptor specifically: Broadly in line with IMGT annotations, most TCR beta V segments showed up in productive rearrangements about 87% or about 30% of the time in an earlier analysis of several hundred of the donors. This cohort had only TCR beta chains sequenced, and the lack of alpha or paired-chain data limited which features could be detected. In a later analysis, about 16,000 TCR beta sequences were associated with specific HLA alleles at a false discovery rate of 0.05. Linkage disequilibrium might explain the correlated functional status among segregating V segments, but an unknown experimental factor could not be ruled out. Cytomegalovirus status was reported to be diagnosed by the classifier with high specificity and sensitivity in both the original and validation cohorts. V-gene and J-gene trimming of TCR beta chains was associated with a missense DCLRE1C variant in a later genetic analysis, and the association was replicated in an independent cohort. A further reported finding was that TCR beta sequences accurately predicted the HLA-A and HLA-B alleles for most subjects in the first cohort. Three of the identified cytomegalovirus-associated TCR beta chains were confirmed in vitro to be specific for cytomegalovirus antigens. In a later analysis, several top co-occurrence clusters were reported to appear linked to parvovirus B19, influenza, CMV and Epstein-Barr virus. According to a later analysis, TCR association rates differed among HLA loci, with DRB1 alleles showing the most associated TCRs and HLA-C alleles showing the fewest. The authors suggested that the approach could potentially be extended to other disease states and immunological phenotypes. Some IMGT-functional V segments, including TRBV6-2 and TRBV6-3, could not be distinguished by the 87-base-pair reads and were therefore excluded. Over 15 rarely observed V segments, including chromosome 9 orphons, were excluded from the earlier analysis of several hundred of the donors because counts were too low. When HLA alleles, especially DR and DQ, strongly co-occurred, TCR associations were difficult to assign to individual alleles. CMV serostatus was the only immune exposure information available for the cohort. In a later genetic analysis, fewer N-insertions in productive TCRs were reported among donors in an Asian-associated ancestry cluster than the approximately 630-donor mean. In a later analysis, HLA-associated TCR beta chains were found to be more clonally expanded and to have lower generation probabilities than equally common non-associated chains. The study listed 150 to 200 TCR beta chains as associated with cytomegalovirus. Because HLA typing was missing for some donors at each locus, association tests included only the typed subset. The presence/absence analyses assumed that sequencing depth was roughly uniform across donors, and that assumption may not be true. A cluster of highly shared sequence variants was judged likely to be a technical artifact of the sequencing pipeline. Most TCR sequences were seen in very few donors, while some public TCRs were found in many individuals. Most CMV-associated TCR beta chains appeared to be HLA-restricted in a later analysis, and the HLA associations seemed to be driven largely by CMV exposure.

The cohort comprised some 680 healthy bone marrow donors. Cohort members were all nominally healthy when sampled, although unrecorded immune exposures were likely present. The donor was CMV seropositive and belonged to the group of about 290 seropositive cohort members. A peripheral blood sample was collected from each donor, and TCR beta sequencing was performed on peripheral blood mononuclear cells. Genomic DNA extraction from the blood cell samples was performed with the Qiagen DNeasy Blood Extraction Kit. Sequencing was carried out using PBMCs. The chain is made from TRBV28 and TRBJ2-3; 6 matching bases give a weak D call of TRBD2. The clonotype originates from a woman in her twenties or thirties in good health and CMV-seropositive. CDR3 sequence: CASSNRDSRRTDTQYF. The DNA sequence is TGTGCCAGCAGTAATCGGGACTCACGCAGAACAGATACGCAGTATTTT.